This record concerns one TCR beta chain sequence. The antigen it recognizes is unknown. No clone much larger than this one lies a single base away; base qualities are absent. These data originate in a study of T cells in localized non-small cell lung cancer (dated by TCRdb to the early 2020s). Background for the entire study: The study examined T cell repertoires in roughly 240 patients with early-stage NSCLC and compared tumors with uninvolved tumor-adjacent lungs. All 240 or so NSCLC patients in the cohort were treatment-naive and had localized lung tumors that were resected. NSCLC patients had a mean age of approximately 70 years, and 129 were male and more than 90 female. General findings and caveats noted by the study authors: Longer overall survival was associated with higher T cell density in blood, whereas shorter survival was associated with higher clonality in adjacent lung. Since the design was exploratory, TCR variables were selected using unadjusted p-values with no false-discovery rate correction. A median of around 60 of the top 100 tumor clones turned up in the paired uninvolved adjacent lung, and fewer than 35 of those clones also ranked among the top 100 of that same adjacent lung. Uninvolved tumor-adjacent lung showed the highest T cell clonality, higher than tumor, which suggests more focused antigenic responses in the adjacent lung. Because multi-region tumor sequencing was not performed, intratumor heterogeneity could not be ruled out.

At diagnosis, tumor, uninvolved tumor-adjacent lung and peripheral blood were collected and then preserved as a mix of FFPE and fresh-frozen material. For TCR repertoire profiling, the blood samples were analyzed as peripheral blood mononuclear cells. Inclusive of the bounding cysteine and phenylalanine, the CDR3 is 16 residues long. Only the CDR3 part of the read is kept: 48 bases, read in frame from the first base. The germline V gene sets CDR1 to SGHRS and CDR2 to YFSETQ. After removal of 0 bases from V and 8 bases from J, the junction retains 10 bases not matched to a gene. The immunoSEQ Assay was used to sequence TCR beta CDR3 regions from DNA. Per the authors' processing: T cell density was computed as TCR beta template counts normalized to usable DNA estimated by amplifying housekeeping genes. Richness was estimated using the preseqR package, with extrapolation to 400,000 templates for PBMC samples and to 120,000 templates for tissue samples. Clonality was defined by subtracting Pielou's evenness from one. Tissue-enriched TCRs were identified through differential abundance testing performed on productive amino-acid clonotypes, with a minimum total count of 5 and an alpha of 0.1. The Jaccard Index and the Morisita Overlap Index were used to quantify repertoire overlap between compartments. TCR beta CDR3s were clustered by GLIPH together with public tetramer-defined viral CDR3s, and at least three viral sequences plus V-gene enrichment were required for viral motifs. TCRdb obtained this table from immuneACCESS and retained in-frame rearrangements with V and J assigned. These tables miss some clones; where compared with another copy, unresolved V genes account for less than half of the shortfall, and the remainder is unexplained. The DNA gave D and trimming, while V, J and clone size come from that table. This sample lists 90,000 to 95,000 clones; roughly 90% were detected once. The leading ten clones occupy about 4% of the sample.

The chain links TRBV5-1 with TRBJ1-2, with 10 junctional bases fitting TRBD1. The source material was PBMCs, sampled before any cancer treatment. The source is a woman aged 40-75 years with stage II squamous cell lung carcinoma. This receptor has the CDR3 CASSLGLSGTGDGYTF. Read as DNA, the sequence is TGCGCCAGCAGCTTGGGCTTGTCAGGGACAGGGGACGGCTACACCTTC.